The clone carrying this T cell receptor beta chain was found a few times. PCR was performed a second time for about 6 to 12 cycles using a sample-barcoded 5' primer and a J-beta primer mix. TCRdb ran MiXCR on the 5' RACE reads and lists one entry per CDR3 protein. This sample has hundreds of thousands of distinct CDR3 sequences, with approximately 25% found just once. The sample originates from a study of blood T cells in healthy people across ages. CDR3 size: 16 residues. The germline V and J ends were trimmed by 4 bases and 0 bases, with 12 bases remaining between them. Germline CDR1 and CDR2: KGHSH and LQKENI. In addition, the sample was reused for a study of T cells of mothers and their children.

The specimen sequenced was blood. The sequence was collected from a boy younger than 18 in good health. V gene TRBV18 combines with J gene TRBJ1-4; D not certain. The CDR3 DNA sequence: TGTGCCAGCTCACAAGACCTTACTGCAACTAATGAAAAACTGTTTTTT. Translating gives CASSQDLTATNEKLFF.